This record covers a single T cell receptor (beta chain). The antigen this receptor binds is unknown. Per-base qualities were not stored, and no clone one base away is much larger. The study deep-sequenced TCR repertoires of sorted CD4+ and CD8+ blood T cells from severe aplastic anemia patients and healthy subjects. Ficoll-Paque density gradient centrifugation was used to isolate peripheral blood mononuclear cells. Before DNA extraction, CD4+ and CD8+ T cells were sorted by FACS or by magnetic beads. This specimen belongs to a study of CD8+CD57+ T cells in acquired aplastic anemia listed by TCRdb under 2018. As for the study more broadly: On average, sorted CD4+ and CD8+ cells yielded around 3.1 ug of extracted DNA, with a range of about 0.18 to 27.4 ug. What the research found in general, with its limitations: Although twenty-nine CD8+ CDR3 sequences were shared by patients and controls, these sequences appeared highly expressed in patients and within the immunodominant clones of patients. CD8+ Simpson's diversity did not differ significantly between patients and healthy controls (P=0.060).

Genomic DNA served as template for TCR beta VDJ combination and CDR3 sequence profiling. TCR repertoire sequencing was run on an Illumina HiSeq 2000. As for how the authors treated the data: Repertoires were assessed using TRBV/TRBJ rearrangement plots, CDR3 size and DJ length profiles, and Simpson's diversity index. The most abundant DNA sequence in the deep sequencing data was defined as the immunodominant clone. CDR3 amino acid sequences were checked for sharing between subjects and were compared against published repertoires and the VDJdb database. The raw public reads went through TCRdb reprocessing: fastp at Q25, MiXCR clone calling, in-frame beta chains kept. Each entry is one CDR3 protein sequence, shown with its most common DNA and genes. The V and J calls follow TCRdb's processing rather than the paper's. The sample table records a few hundred thousand distinct CDR3 sequences; 45% to 65% of these occur just once. 7% to 9% of the sample is held by the ten biggest clonotypes.

For CDR1 and CDR2, the germline V gene (reference sequence) lists DFQATT and SNEGSKA. Deletion took 0 bases off V and 11 bases off J, with a span of 9 bases between the germline ends. The CDR3 sequence holds 11 residues, the cysteine and phenylalanine included. The retained sequence is limited to the CDR3, 33 bases, with the frame set at the first base. This clonotype originated in a human donor with severe aplastic anemia or a healthy control (not recorded which). The sample was sorted CD4+, CD8+, or CD8+CD57+ T cells (not recorded which) from PBMCs. The sequence links TRBV20-1 to TRBJ2-3, with the D gene not clear enough to name. The DNA reads as follows: TGCAGTGCTAGAGAGGTGACACAGCAGTATTTT. Its amino acids are CSAREVTQQYF.